This TCR beta chain is drawn from a study of OX40 agonist ivuxolimab in advanced cancers. Cycle 7 day 1, cycle 4 day 1, and baseline were the timepoints at which blood was sampled. Germline loops: CDR1 SGDLS, CDR2 YYNGEE. V was trimmed by 4 bases and J by 0 bases, leaving 13 bases between them. The CDR3 length is 15 residues. General study points: What antigens the expanded peripheral T cells recognized was never established.

About this clone itself: Its antigen remains unidentified.

Sequencing used immunoSEQ multiplex PCR; TCRdb keeps in-frame clones, though not all of them. The sample records about 50,000 clones, 70% to 85% being singletons. This rearrangement joins TRBV9 to TRBJ2-5; no firm D call. The sample consisted of CD4+ or CD8+ T cells sorted from blood, taken in a trial of the OX40 agonist ivuxolimab. This TCR was sampled from an adult with an advanced solid tumor such as melanoma, head and neck, liver or kidney cancer. CDR3 sequence (DNA): TGTGCCAGCAGCCCAGGATCGGTGTACCAAGAGACCCAGTACTTC. This codes for CASSPGSVYQETQYF. Variable domain in full (rest from reference TRBV9 and TRBJ2-5): DSGVTQTPKHLITATGQRVTLRCSPRSGDLSVYWYQQSLDQGLQFLIQYYNGEERAKGNILERFSAQQFPDLHSELNLSSLELGDSALYFCASSPGSVYQETQYFGPGTRLLVL.